This paragraph covers one T cell receptor (beta chain) sequence. Its antigen is unknown. Trimming stripped 2 bases from V and 1 base from J, with 8 bases between. This CDR3 spans 15 amino acids. CDR1 and CDR2 from the germline V gene are MNHEY and SVGAGI. The sample originates from a study of shared clonotypes between healthy human individuals. Study-wide background: Each donor's CD4 naive and CD4 memory cells filled three plates apiece, CD8 naive two, and CD8 memory one.

Libraries were prepared by immunoSEQ multiplex PCR; TCRdb keeps only in-frame clonotypes and omits some of them. The sample lists about 600,000 clones; 95% to 98% were seen once. Broader study findings: Generally, estimated richness proved larger in naive subsets than it did in memory subsets. Some clonotypes were shared by all four sorted-subset donors, while others were not shared. The non-shared ones had lower generation probabilities than the shared ones. Sampling covered blood only; tissue repertoires likely differ.

The J gene is TRBJ2-2, the V gene TRBV6-5, with unresolved D. This TCR was sampled from a woman under 40 in good health. The sample taken for sequencing was naive CD4+ T cells sorted from blood. Subset: CD45RA+ positively selected. CDR3 sequence: CASSYISRNTGELFF. CDR3 DNA: TGTGCCAGCAGTTACATTTCCAGGAACACCGGGGAGCTGTTTTTT.